The clone carrying this T cell receptor (beta chain) was seen more than once but under ten times. This sample also contains other DNA sequences that code for the same CDR3. CDR3 length equals 15 residues. After removal of 2 bases from V and 0 bases from J, the junction contained 0 bases not matched to a gene. Germline V gives CDR1 SGHRS, CDR2 YFSETQ. These data come from a study of blood T cell repertoires in COVID-19. The wider study: Samples came from the United States, Italy and Spain, spanning acute and convalescent COVID-19.

Sequencing used immunoSEQ multiplex PCR; TCRdb keeps in-frame clones, though not all of them. The table includes about 240,000 clones, around 90% detected once. The clonotype originates from a woman aged 70-85 years with active or convalescent COVID-19. Sequenced input: peripheral blood. The rearrangement links TRBV5-1 to TRBJ2-2, with 8 positions matching TRBD2. The CDR3 DNA reads TGCGCCAGCAGCTTAGCGGGGGCGAACACCGGGGAGCTGTTTTTT. It is translated as CASSLAGANTGELFF.